A selection of T cell receptor beta chains follows, all from one sample in a study of blood T cell repertoires in COVID-19. Assay: immunoSEQ multiplex PCR; the TCRdb copy retains only in-frame clones and omits some. The sample records about 400,000 clones, about 90% being singletons. The material sequenced was peripheral blood. The receptors were gathered from a man aged 40-50 years with acute or convalescent COVID-19. Both conserved end residues are part of each CDR3. Each record gives: J gene, clone size, D gene, V gene, CDR3 DNA, CDR3 protein. D genes are given only for firm matches. Clone sizes are given selectively: once, few, many, or a class where the clone is expanded.

TRBJ1-2,.,TRBD1,TRBV6-5,TGTGCCAGCAGTTACTCACCGGGACAGGATTACTATGGCTACACCTTC,CASSYSPGQDYYGYTF
TRBJ2-3,.,.,TRBV4-1,TGCGCCAGCAGCCCCCAGACTTTGATTAGCACAGATACGCAGTATTTT,CASSPQTLISTDTQYF
TRBJ1-5,.,.,TRBV9,TGTGCCAGCAGCGCAGGGGTTGTGAGCAATCAGCCCCAGCATTTT,CASSAGVVSNQPQHF
TRBJ2-5,.,TRBD1,TRBV5-4,TGTGCCAGCAGCTGGGGGACAGGGGGCGGAAAGACCCAGTACTTC,CASSWGTGGGKTQYF
TRBJ2-5,.,TRBD2,TRBV5-1,TGCGCCAGCAGCTTGAACGGGGGGGAGACCCAGTACTTC,CASSLNGGETQYF
TRBJ2-7,.,.,TRBV4-3,TGCGCCAGCAGCCAAGAATCGGCGGGCCTGGACGAGCAGTACTTC,CASSQESAGLDEQYF
TRBJ1-2,.,TRBD1,TRBV6-5,TGTGCCAGCAGTTCGTGGGACAGAATATATGGCTACACCTTC,CASSSWDRIYGYTF
TRBJ1-6,.,.,TRBV6-5,TGTGCCAGCACGCGGCAGGGGAATTCACCCCTCCACTTT,CASTRQGNSPLHF
TRBJ1-2,.,.,TRBV6-5,TGTGCCAGCAAGGAACAGGGACGCTATGGCGGCTACACCTTC,CASKEQGRYGGYTF
TRBJ2-5,.,.,TRBV15,TGTGCCACCAGCACCAGTCAAGAGACCCAGTACTTC,CATSTSQETQYF
TRBJ2-3,.,.,TRBV10-3,TGTGCCATCAGTGAGTCGATTATTAGGCAGTATTTT,CAISESIIRQYF
TRBJ1-1,.,.,TRBV18,TGTGCCAGCTCACCGAGGGCTGACAGGGAAGCTTTCTTT,CASSPRADREAFF
TRBJ2-7,.,.,TRBV11-1,TGTGCCAGCAGCTTAGACCAGATCTACGAGCAGTACTTC,CASSLDQIYEQYF
TRBJ1-4,.,.,TRBV5-6,TGTGCCAGCAGCTTGAGGACTGCAACTAATGAAAAACTGTTTTTT,CASSLRTATNEKLFF
TRBJ1-5,.,.,TRBV6-1,TGTGCCAGCAGTGAAATACAGGGCCAGCCCCAGCATTTT,CASSEIQGQPQHF
TRBJ1-3,.,.,TRBV7-3,TGTGCCAGCAGCGCCGTGGGAGTTGGGTCTGGAAACACCATATATTTT,CASSAVGVGSGNTIYF
TRBJ2-3,few,.,TRBV19,TGTGCCAGTAGTCCTAACACCTTAGCCGGGGGGCCTTTCAGTCCGGGAACAGATACGCAGTATTTT,CASSPNTLAGGPFSPGTDTQYF
TRBJ2-3,.,.,TRBV27,TGTGCCAGCAGTAGGGGGGGGAGCACAGATACGCAGTATTTT,CASSRGGSTDTQYF
TRBJ2-1,.,.,TRBV7-9,TGTGCCAGCAGCTTATTAAGCGGCCCCAATGAGCAGTTCTTC,CASSLLSGPNEQFF
TRBJ1-1,.,.,TRBV6-5,TGTGCCAGCAGTTACTCAGTACAGGGGAACACTGAAGCTTTCTTT,CASSYSVQGNTEAFF
TRBJ1-3,few,.,TRBV4-2,TGTGCCAGCAGCCAATCTACGGCGGGGTATGGAGGAAACACCATATATTTT,CASSQSTAGYGGNTIYF
TRBJ1-4,.,TRBD1,TRBV10-1,TGCGCCAGCAGCGGGACAGCCTCCGGCGCGGGTAAAAATGAAAAACTGTTTTTT,CASSGTASGAGKNEKLFF
TRBJ2-2,.,.,TRBV4-2,TGTGCCAGCAGCCAAGTTAGGGGGGGCCTCGCCGGGGAGCTGTTTTTT,CASSQVRGGLAGELFF
TRBJ1-1,.,.,TRBV28,TGTGCCAGCAGTTTGATTAGACAGTTCTTCTTT,CASSLIRQFFF
TRBJ2-7,.,.,TRBV5-1,TGCGCCAGCAGCTTGGACAGGGCTCGGGAGCAGTACTTC,CASSLDRAREQYF
TRBJ2-6,.,.,TRBV4-1,TGCGCCAGCAGCCAAGAAAGGGGGTCTGGGGCCAACGTCCTGACTTTC,CASSQERGSGANVLTF
TRBJ1-4,.,TRBD1,TRBV3-1/TRBV3-2,TGTGCCAGCAGCCACCCGGGACAGGGGGAACGGGGTGAAAAACTGTTTTTT,CASSHPGQGERGEKLFF
TRBJ1-4,.,.,TRBV9,TGTGCCAGCAGCGACGGGGTGCGTCTGTTTTTT,CASSDGVRLFF
TRBJ2-1,.,TRBD2,TRBV4-1,TGCGCCAGCAGCCATTGGACTAGAGACGACTACAATGAGCAGTTCTTC,CASSHWTRDDYNEQFF
TRBJ1-4,.,.,TRBV6-2/TRBV6-3,TGTGCCAGCAGTTACTCTTGGGCGCCCGTCGTTCTTGCAACTAATGAAAAACTGTTTTTT,CASSYSWAPVVLATNEKLFF
TRBJ1-6,.,.,TRBV3-1/TRBV3-2,TGTGCCAGCGGGAGCGGGGGTGATAATTCACCCCTCCACTTT,CASGSGGDNSPLHF
TRBJ2-2,.,TRBD2,TRBV12-3/TRBV12-4,TGTGCCAGTAGCGGGGGCTACACCGGGGAGCTGTTTTTT,CASSGGYTGELFF
TRBJ2-7,.,.,TRBV3-1/TRBV3-2,TGTGCCAGCAGCCAAGATCTCCGGGAGCAGTACTTC,CASSQDLREQYF
TRBJ2-1,.,TRBD2,TRBV7-3,TGTGCCAGCAGCTTAGGCCGAGGCGGGAGCAACTCCTACAATGAGCAGTTCTTC,CASSLGRGGSNSYNEQFF
TRBJ1-5,once,TRBD1,TRBV19,TGTGCCAGTAGTATTGTTGGGACAGCCAATCAGCCCCAGCATTTT,CASSIVGTANQPQHF
TRBJ1-1,.,TRBD1,TRBV6-1,TGTGCCAGCAGTGAACGCCAGGGGGGCTTTTACACTGAAGCTTTCTTT,CASSERQGGFYTEAFF
TRBJ1-1,.,.,TRBV28,TGTGCCAGCATGTACAGTCGCACTGAAGCTTTCTTT,CASMYSRTEAFF
TRBJ2-7,.,.,TRBV29-1,TGCAGCGTTATAGCGGAGGGCGAGCAGTACTTC,CSVIAEGEQYF
TRBJ2-1,.,.,TRBV20-1,TGCAGTGCTAGGGGGCCAAATGAGCAGTTCTTC,CSARGPNEQFF
TRBJ2-3,.,.,TRBV28,TGTGCCAGCGAGGGCAGTTCCGCCCGCGCAGATACGCAGTATTTT,CASEGSSARADTQYF
TRBJ2-5,.,.,TRBV6-2/TRBV6-3,TGTGCCAGCAGTTACTTGGTGAGGCAAGAGACCCAGTACTTC,CASSYLVRQETQYF